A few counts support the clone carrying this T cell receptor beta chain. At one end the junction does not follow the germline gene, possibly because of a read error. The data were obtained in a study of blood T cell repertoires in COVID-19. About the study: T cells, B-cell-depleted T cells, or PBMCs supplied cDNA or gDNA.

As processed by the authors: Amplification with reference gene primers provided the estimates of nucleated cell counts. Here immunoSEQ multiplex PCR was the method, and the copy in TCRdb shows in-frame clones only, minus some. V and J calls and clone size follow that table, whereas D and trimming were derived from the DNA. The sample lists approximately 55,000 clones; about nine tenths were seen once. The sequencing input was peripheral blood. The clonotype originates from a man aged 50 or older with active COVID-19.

CDR3 nucleotide sequence: TGTGCCAGCAGCTTAGGCGCAGGGTGGGTCTTC. Protein sequence: CASSLGAGWVF. This rearrangement joins TRBV7-8 to TRBJ2-7, with TRBD1 as a possible D gene (5 bases). Looked up from germline, CDR1 is SGHVS and CDR2 is FQNEAQ. The CDR3 is made up of 11 amino acids.